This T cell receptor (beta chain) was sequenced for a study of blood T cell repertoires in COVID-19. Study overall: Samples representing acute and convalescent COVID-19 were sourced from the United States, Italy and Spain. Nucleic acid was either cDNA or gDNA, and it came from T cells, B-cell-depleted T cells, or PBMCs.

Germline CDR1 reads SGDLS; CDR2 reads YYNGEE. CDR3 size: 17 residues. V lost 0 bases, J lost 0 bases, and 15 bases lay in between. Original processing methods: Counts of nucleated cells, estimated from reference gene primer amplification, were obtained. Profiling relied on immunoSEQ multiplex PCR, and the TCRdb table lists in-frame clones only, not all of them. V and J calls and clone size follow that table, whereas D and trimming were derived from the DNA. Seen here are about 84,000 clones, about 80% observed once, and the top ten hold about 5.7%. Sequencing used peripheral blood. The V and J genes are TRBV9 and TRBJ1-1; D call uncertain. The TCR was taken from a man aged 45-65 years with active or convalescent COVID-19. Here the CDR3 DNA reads TGTGCCAGCAGCGTAGGCGACAATTTGGGCCTGAACACTGAAGCTTTCTTT. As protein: CASSVGDNLGLNTEAFF.